In this sample, the clone carrying this T cell receptor (beta chain) turned up a few times. The antigen remains undetermined. The data originate from a study of CD8+CD57+ T cells in acquired aplastic anemia. Study-level information: The mean DNA yield obtained from sorted CD4+ and CD8+ cells came to roughly 3.4 ug. The study's findings and limits: CD8+ Simpson's diversity did not differ significantly between patients and controls. Overlap between patients and controls comprised roughly 28 CD8+ CDR3 sequences.

Genomic DNA constituted the template upon which TCR beta VDJ and CDR3 profiling was performed. TCRdb reprocessed the reads via MiXCR and lists one record per CDR3 protein. The sample includes approximately 270,000 distinct CDR3 sequences, approximately 57% of them seen just once. This CDR3 has 12 residues. Germline V gives CDR1 SGHDN, CDR2 FVKESK. Trimming removed 0 bases at V and 4 bases at J, with 4 bases between. The V and J genes are TRBV14 and TRBJ2-7; D unclear. Material for sequencing was sorted CD4+, CD8+, or CD8+CD57+ T cells (not recorded which) from PBMCs. The clonotype comes from a human donor with severe aplastic anemia or a healthy control (not recorded which). The CDR3, as DNA: TGTGCCAGCAGCCAAGAAGGGTACGAGCAGTACTTC. This gives the protein CASSQEGYEQYF.